These T cell receptor beta chains were read from a single sample in a study of PD-1 blockade in classical Hodgkin lymphoma. The method was immunoSEQ multiplex PCR; TCRdb's version includes in-frame clones alone and lacks a portion of them. The data hold about 150,000 clones, with about 78% observed a single time. The sequenced sample was peripheral blood mononuclear cells (PBMCs), obtained before the second cycle of nivolumab. Source of these receptors: a human donor with classical Hodgkin lymphoma. The CDR3 runs from the conserved cysteine through the conserved F or W. The order of the fields is V gene, D gene, clone size, J gene, CDR3 length, CDR3 protein, CDR3 DNA. D genes are given only for firm matches. Some rows mark clone size as missing; the rest say once, few, many or name a class of expanded clone.

>TRBV6-5|NA|NA|TRBJ2-1|15
CASSYSGGAYNEQFF
TGTGCCAGCAGTTACTCGGGGGGCGCCTACAATGAGCAGTTCTTC
>TRBV5-1|NA|NA|TRBJ2-3|14
CASSAGTPRGTQYF
TGCGCCAGCAGCGCTGGGACTCCACGGGGTACGCAGTATTTT
>TRBV18|TRBD1|few|TRBJ2-2|16
CASSPPGQVATGELFF
TGTGCCAGCTCACCACCGGGACAGGTTGCCACCGGGGAGCTGTTTTTT
>TRBV27|TRBD1|NA|TRBJ2-7|14
CASKWGTGPYEQYF
TGTGCCAGCAAATGGGGGACAGGGCCTTACGAGCAGTACTTC
>TRBV27|NA|few|TRBJ1-5|11
CASSAAGPQHF
TGTGCCAGCAGTGCCGCCGGGCCCCAGCATTTT
>TRBV19|TRBD2|NA|TRBJ2-1|18
CASRAGLAEISSYNEQFF
TGTGCCAGTAGAGCGGGACTAGCGGAGATCAGCTCCTACAATGAGCAGTTCTTC
>TRBV12-5|TRBD1|NA|TRBJ1-4|15
CASGLDGTGNEKLFF
TGTGCTAGTGGCCTGGACGGGACAGGGAATGAAAAACTGTTTTTT
>TRBV7-9|TRBD1|NA|TRBJ2-3|15
CASDVGTVSTDTQYF
TGTGCCAGCGACGTAGGGACAGTGTCGACAGATACGCAGTATTTT
>TRBV18|TRBD1|few|TRBJ1-3|14
CASSATGDGNTIYF
TGTGCCAGCTCAGCAACAGGGGATGGAAACACCATATATTTT
>TRBV7-9|NA|NA|TRBJ1-4|14
CASSLVEGGEKLFF
TGTGCCAGCAGCTTAGTGGAGGGGGGAGAAAAACTGTTTTTT
>TRBV15|NA|NA|TRBJ2-5|13
CATSRDRGETQYF
TGTGCCACCAGCAGAGATAGGGGAGAGACCCAGTACTTC
>TRBV30|NA|NA|TRBJ2-5|12
CAWSRHMETQYF
TGTGCCTGGAGTAGACACATGGAGACCCAGTACTTC